This T cell receptor (beta chain) stems from a study of OX40 agonist ivuxolimab in advanced cancers. Findings of the study overall: Clonal expansion among partial responders at 0.1-3.0 mg/kg ranked near the lowest.

Assay: immunoSEQ multiplex PCR; the TCRdb copy retains only in-frame clones and omits some. This sample has about 84,000 clones; about four fifths occur once, and the top ten carry less than 3%. On this clone: Its target is unknown.

Peripheral blood came from all dose cohorts at three timepoints. This TCR derives from an adult with an advanced solid tumor such as melanoma, head and neck, liver or kidney cancer. The specimen comprised CD4+ or CD8+ T cells sorted from blood, sampled in a trial of the OX40 agonist ivuxolimab.

CDR3 sequence (DNA): TGTGCCAGCAGCTCCCGGCAGGAGCGTTCCAATGAGCAGTTCTTC. It encodes CASSSRQERSNEQFF. This chain joins TRBV5-5 and TRBJ2-1; D ambiguous. From germline, CDR1 is SGHKS and CDR2 YYEKEE (reference sequence). V was clipped by 3 bases and J by 6 bases, with 16 bases between them. CDR3 size: 15 residues.